Listed below are T cell receptor beta chains from one sample, sequenced in a study of T cell responses to AZD1222 COVID-19 vaccine. Assay used: immunoSEQ multiplex PCR; TCRdb lists only in-frame clones, some missing. Altogether around 87,000 clones are present, about nine tenths being singletons, with the ten largest covering 22%. This sample comprised peripheral blood, obtained on day 0 of AZD1222 vaccination. The receptors come from an adult in good health. Each CDR3 is given with its conserved first and last residue.

v_call: TRBV18
j_call: TRBJ1-2
cdr3_aa: CASSPGTGPDYGYTF

v_call: TRBV11-3
j_call: TRBJ1-5
cdr3_aa: CASSCDRGFNQPQHF

v_call: TRBV11-3
j_call: TRBJ2-5
cdr3_aa: CASSLVMQQETQYF

v_call: TRBV7-9
j_call: TRBJ2-1
cdr3_aa: CASSLDRSSYNEQFF

v_call: TRBV5-4
j_call: TRBJ1-1
cdr3_aa: CASSSRTGNTEAFF

v_call: TRBV6-1
j_call: TRBJ2-7
cdr3_aa: CASSEAQGVGYYEQYF

v_call: TRBV6-2/TRBV6-3
j_call: TRBJ1-5
cdr3_aa: CASSFIPGHVHQPQHF

v_call: TRBV6-2/TRBV6-3
j_call: TRBJ1-4
cdr3_aa: CASSYSREKLFF

v_call: TRBV28
j_call: TRBJ1-2
cdr3_aa: CASSGTLVRGYTF

v_call: TRBV19
j_call: TRBJ2-2
cdr3_aa: CASSIGSGGYTGELFF

v_call: TRBV24-1
j_call: TRBJ2-1
cdr3_aa: CATSASGGNPEQFF

v_call: TRBV7-8
j_call: TRBJ2-7
cdr3_aa: CASSYWTSGADTAYEQYF

v_call: TRBV6-5
j_call: TRBJ2-7
cdr3_aa: CATRPGVSDEQYF

v_call: TRBV10-3
j_call: TRBJ2-3
cdr3_aa: CAIRTPPGLEADTQYF

v_call: TRBV29-1
j_call: TRBJ1-4
cdr3_aa: CSVEKGSDEKLFF

v_call: TRBV2
j_call: TRBJ1-5
cdr3_aa: CASSDDRRGQPQHF

v_call: TRBV6-2/TRBV6-3
j_call: TRBJ1-1
cdr3_aa: CASSYPQGLEAFF

v_call: TRBV4-1
j_call: TRBJ2-7
cdr3_aa: CASSQEMDSYEQYF

v_call: TRBV19
j_call: TRBJ1-4
cdr3_aa: CASTIQGEKLFF

v_call: TRBV6-5
j_call: TRBJ2-1
cdr3_aa: CASSYYRYNEQFF

v_call: TRBV6-6
j_call: TRBJ2-5
cdr3_aa: CASTPPETQYF

v_call: TRBV6-5
j_call: TRBJ1-3
cdr3_aa: CASRSDRTSGNTIYF

v_call: TRBV2
j_call: TRBJ1-1
cdr3_aa: CASSVGRGNTEAFF

v_call: TRBV6-1
j_call: TRBJ2-5
cdr3_aa: CASSPTGGETQYF

v_call: TRBV16
j_call: TRBJ1-3
cdr3_aa: CASSLRNSGNTIYF

v_call: TRBV5-1
j_call: TRBJ1-4
cdr3_aa: CASSLSRPEEKLFF